These 18 T cell receptor beta chains share one sample of origin, sequenced in a study of shared clonotypes between healthy human individuals. Clones were read by immunoSEQ multiplex PCR, and TCRdb kept only the in-frame ones, dropping some. Here the sample spans some 2.1 million clones, 95% being singletons. The sequenced sample consisted of naive CD4+ T cells sorted from blood. Subset here: CD45RA+ positively selected. Every receptor here comes from a young man in good health.

The J gene is TRBJ2-3, the V gene TRBV10-2, with TRBD2 matching 9 bases. The length of the CDR3 is 14 residues. Germline V gene data show CDR1 as WSHSY and CDR2 as SAAADI. V gave up 5 bases and J gave up 4 bases; unmatched junction bases: 4. In nucleotides, the CDR3 is TGCGCCAGCAGTATAGCGGGAGTTGCAGATACGCAGTATTTT. Translation: CASSIAGVADTQYF.

To note about this clone: Other DNA sequences from this sample encode an identical CDR3 as well. V is TRBV7-8 and J is TRBJ1-2, with D possibly matching TRBD1 (5 bases). Trimming shortened V by 5 bases and J by 2 bases, and 9 bases separated the two germline ends. CDR3 length: 13 amino acids. The germline CDR1 and CDR2 sequences are SGHVS and FQNEAQ. CDR3 sequence: CASSVDRNYGYTF. Written as DNA, the CDR3 is TGTGCCAGCAGCGTTGACAGAAACTATGGCTACACCTTC. The variable domain in full, completed from reference TRBV7-8 and TRBJ1-2, reads GAGVSQSPRYKVAKRGQDVALRCDPISGHVSLFWYQQALGQGPEFLTYFQNEAQLDKSGLPSDRFFAERPEGSVSTLKIQRTQQEDSAVYLCASSVDRNYGYTFGSGTRLTVV.

The chain recombines TRBV5-1 with TRBJ1-4; weak D call: TRBD1 (6 bases). The length of the CDR3 is 16 residues. The germline gives CDR1 SGHRS, CDR2 YFSETQ. The V end was cut by 0 bases, the J end by 4 bases, with 13 bases between. This chain's CDR3 is CASSLGSRGGNEKLFF. The CDR3 DNA sequence: TGCGCCAGCAGCTTGGGTTCCAGGGGCGGTAATGAAAAACTGTTTTTT.

V usage is TRBV18 and J usage is TRBJ1-2; D unclear. This CDR3 comprises 14 residues. Germline loops: CDR1 KGHSH, CDR2 LQKENI. V was trimmed by 0 bases and J by 4 bases, leaving 9 bases between them. Here the CDR3 reads CASSPPSVPYGYTF. The CDR3 nucleotides are TGTGCCAGCTCACCACCGTCAGTACCCTATGGCTACACCTTC.

The chain joins TRBV7-3 to TRBJ1-5; tentatively, D is TRBD1 (6 bases). CDR3 length: 16 amino acids. The germline V gene has CDR1 SGHTA and CDR2 FQGTGA. V lost 2 bases and J 0 bases, leaving 11 bases between the germline ends. CDR3 bases: TGTGCCAGCAGCTTATACGGGGGCTATAGCAATCAGCCCCAGCATTTT. Translation gives CASSLYGGYSNQPQHF.

The chain joins TRBV25-1 to TRBJ2-7, with 9 bases aligning to TRBD1. Germline V CDR1 and CDR2: MGHDK, SYGVNS. Trimming cost V 6 bases and J 4 bases; bases outside gene matches: 7. CDR3 length: 14 amino acids. The CDR3 loop reads CASRPTGGRYEQYF. The CDR3 DNA is TGTGCCAGCAGACCAACAGGGGGCAGGTACGAGCAGTACTTC.

As for this clone: Lacking the conserved final phenylalanine or tryptophan, this CDR3 likely reflects a read error. Because the CDR3's place on the DNA is in doubt, the DNA is left out and the CDR3 is given as listed by TCRdb. The chain carries TRBV6-4 and TRBJ2-7; the table gives TRBD2 as D, unverified against the DNA. Germline lookup yields CDR1 MRHNA and CDR2 SNTAGT. The CDR3 is 8 amino acids long, termini counted. CDR3 loop: CASGSCFL.

This chain uses TRBV28 with TRBJ2-4; tentative D call: TRBD2 (5 bases). The CDR3 length is 15 residues. Trimming stripped 2 bases from V and 10 bases from J, with 18 bases between. The germline CDR1 and CDR2 sequences are MDHEN and SYDVKM. The CDR3 DNA follows: TGTGCCAGCAGTTTAACGAGAGGGAGTGCCACGATTCAGTACTTC. This gives the protein CASSLTRGSATIQYF.

This chain uses TRBV25-1 with TRBJ1-1, with D possibly TRBD1 on 6 matching bases. Germline V gene sequence: CDR1 MGHDK, CDR2 SYGVNS. The CDR3 runs 14 residues. Trimming pared 3 bases from V and 4 bases from J, leaving 12 bases between. CDR3 amino acids: CASSERARGTEAFF. Written as DNA, the CDR3 is TGTGCCAGCAGTGAGAGGGCCAGGGGCACTGAAGCTTTCTTT.

This sequence joins TRBV2 and TRBJ1-5; no clear D. The CDR3 spans 12 residues. V was cut by 3 bases and J by 6 bases, with 6 bases left in between. Germline lookup yields CDR1 SNHLY and CDR2 FYNNEI. The CDR3 is CASSETTQPQHF. Here the CDR3 DNA reads TGTGCCAGCAGTGAGACCACTCAGCCCCAGCATTTT.

Only one count was recorded for this clone. J is TRBJ2-7 and V is TRBV5-4; D is perhaps TRBD1 (6 bases). CDR3 length equals 15 residues. Trimming removed 2 bases from V and 4 bases from J, with 16 bases in between. Looked up from germline, CDR1 is SGHNT and CDR2 is YYREEE (reference sequence). CDR3 in amino acids: CASSFRTVTNYEQYF. The CDR3 DNA is TGTGCCAGCAGCTTCCGGACAGTTACTAATTACGAGCAGTACTTC.

V usage is TRBV5-4 and J usage is TRBJ2-7; TRBD1 is a possible D gene (6 bases). V was cut by 0 bases and J by 0 bases, with 7 bases left in between. This CDR3 is 14 amino acids long. Germline-derived CDR1 and CDR2 are SGHNT and YYREEE (reference sequence). The CDR3 DNA reads TGTGCCAGCAGCTTGGGACAGGTCTCCTACGAGCAGTACTTC. The encoded protein is CASSLGQVSYEQYF.

CDR3 protein: CASSHPAGGPSNYNEQFF. The CDR3 nucleotides are TGCGCCAGCAGCCATCCAGCGGGAGGGCCTTCCAACTACAATGAGCAGTTCTTC. The V gene is TRBV4-3, the J gene TRBJ2-1; 10 nucleotides match TRBD2. The length of the CDR3 is 18 residues. From germline, CDR1 is LGHNA and CDR2 YSLEER. V dropped 3 bases and J dropped 3; count of bases not matched to a gene: 11.

On this clone itself: At the DNA level, this CDR3 is encoded by other sequences in the same sample as well. The gene calls are TRBV30 and TRBJ1-1; no definite D call. This CDR3 spans 13 amino acids. Per germline, CDR1 GTSNPN and CDR2 SVGIG (reference sequence). With 3 bases removed from V and 0 bases from J, the gap between germline ends came to 8 bases. The CDR3 protein is CAWRVAMNTEAFF. The CDR3 nucleotides are TGTGCCTGGAGGGTAGCTATGAACACTGAAGCTTTCTTT. Full variable domain (rest looked up from reference TRBV30 and TRBJ1-1): SQTIHQWPATLVQPVGSPLSLECTVEGTSNPNLYWYRQAAGRGLQLLFYSVGIGQISSEVPQNLSASRPQDRQFILSSKKLLLSDSGFYLCAWRVAMNTEAFFGQGTRLTVV.

V is TRBV19 and J is TRBJ2-4; 12 bases are shared with TRBD2. From germline, CDR1 is LNHDA and CDR2 SQIVND (reference sequence). This CDR3 is built from 15 residues. Losses at the gene ends were 5 bases for V and 10 bases for J; bases not matched to a gene: 9. The DNA for the CDR3 is TGTGCCAGTAGTCCACCTTGGACTAGCGGGACTATTCAGTACTTC. It codes for CASSPPWTSGTIQYF.

This rearrangement joins TRBV6-1 to TRBJ2-3; 7 positions match TRBD1. Trimming took 5 bases from V and 4 from J; bases not matched to a gene: 6. There are 14 residues in the CDR3. CDR1 and CDR2 from the germline V gene are MNHNS and SASEGT. The CDR3 sequence: CASSPTGVADTQYF. In nucleotides, the CDR3 is TGTGCCAGCAGTCCTACAGGGGTGGCAGATACGCAGTATTTT.

The genes are TRBV5-1 and TRBJ2-4; TRBD1 aligns across 8 bases. CDR1 and CDR2 from the germline V gene are SGHRS and YFSETQ. The CDR3 extends over 14 amino acids. V lost 4 bases and J lost 11; bases outside the gene matches: 11. The chain's CDR3 is CASSELLQGGVQYF. The CDR3 DNA is TGCGCCAGCAGCGAACTGCTACAGGGGGGTGTTCAGTACTTC.

The chain has TRBV30 and TRBJ2-7; D is ambiguous. The CDR3 runs 13 residues. In germline, CDR1 is GTSNPN, CDR2 SVGIG (reference sequence). Between the trimmed V and J ends, which lost 1 base and 2 bases, there was a span of 9 bases. The chain's CDR3 is CAWSAPSPYEQYF. The CDR3 nucleotides are TGTGCCTGGAGTGCCCCATCGCCCTACGAGCAGTACTTC.